This passage covers 20 T cell receptor beta chains from one sample sequenced in a study of shared clonotypes between healthy human individuals. Assay used: immunoSEQ multiplex PCR; TCRdb lists only in-frame clones, some missing. The profile shows about 1.1 million clones, about 80% of them singletons. Input material: memory CD4+ T cells from PBMCs. Subset given: CD45RA-negative fraction. These receptors originate from a man aged 18 to 30 in good health. Some clones in this sample may be carry-over from other donors' samples.

This clone was counted between two and nine times. This chain uses TRBV2 with TRBJ1-5, with D unresolved. Germline CDR1 and CDR2: SNHLY and FYNNEI. V lost 2 bases and J 6 bases, leaving 14 bases between the germline ends. The CDR3 extends over 15 amino acids. CDR3 sequence: CASSERGVKGQPQHF. For the CDR3, the DNA is TGTGCCAGCAGTGAACGCGGGGTGAAGGGTCAGCCCCAGCATTTT.

This chain's CDR3 is CASKRLTEAFF. The CDR3 DNA follows: TGTGCCAGTAAGAGACTAACTGAAGCTTTCTTT. V and J are TRBV19 and TRBJ1-1; the D is unclear. V was shortened by 7 bases and J by 5 bases, with 8 bases between the two germline ends. The CDR3 spans 11 residues. CDR1 is LNHDA and CDR2 is SQIVND in the germline V gene (reference sequence).

The gene calls are TRBV2 and TRBJ2-1; 15 positions match TRBD2. CDR3 length: 16 residues. Germline assignment: CDR1 SNHLY and CDR2 FYNNEI. V shed 10 bases, J shed 0 bases, and the junction held 4 bases outside the gene matches. The CDR3: CATAGLAGGSYNEQFF. CDR3 nucleotides: TGTGCCACCGCGGGACTAGCGGGAGGCTCCTACAATGAGCAGTTCTTC.

V and J are TRBV19 and TRBJ1-2; possibly TRBD1 for D (6 bases). The germline V gene has CDR1 LNHDA and CDR2 SQIVND (reference sequence). Trimming left V 5 bases short and J 4 bases short, with 14 bases between. The CDR3 is made up of 14 amino acids. The CDR3, as DNA: TGTGCCAGTAGTGCAGGACAGAGCATCTATGGCTACACCTTC. Translation: CASSAGQSIYGYTF.

This rearrangement joins TRBV5-1 to TRBJ2-7; the D is unclear. This CDR3 has 16 amino acids. From germline, CDR1 is SGHRS and CDR2 YFSETQ. Trimming pared 6 bases from V and 0 bases from J, leaving 19 bases between. The CDR3 DNA follows: TGCGCCAGCAACCTTAGTCAGCCTAGGAGCTCCTACGAGCAGTACTTC. Residues: CASNLSQPRSSYEQYF.

J is TRBJ2-7 and V is TRBV11-2; D not resolved. Germline V gives CDR1 SGHAT, CDR2 FQNNGV. The CDR3 is 14 residues long. V was clipped by 4 bases and J by 0 bases, with 10 bases between them. The CDR3 loop reads CASSWTSSSYEQYF. The CDR3, as DNA: TGTGCCAGCAGCTGGACGTCGAGCTCCTACGAGCAGTACTTC.

The chain links TRBV4-1 to TRBJ2-1; TRBD1 is a possible D gene (6 bases). The germline V gene has CDR1 MGHRA and CDR2 YSYEKL. V lost 1 base, J lost 7 bases, and 20 bases lay in between. The CDR3 runs to 17 residues. The CDR3 region has the DNA TGCGCCAGCAGCCAAGGTCGTTCGGTAGCTGGGACAAATGAGCAGTTCTTC. Encoded protein: CASSQGRSVAGTNEQFF.

V usage is TRBV10-3 and J usage is TRBJ2-7; 12 bases agree with TRBD2. J gave up 5 bases and V 6 bases, and 8 bases lay outside the gene matches. Germline-derived CDR1 and CDR2 are ENHRY and SYGVKD. CDR3 size: 15 residues. CDR3 DNA: TGTGCCATCAGCCCCCTGACTAGCGGGAGAAACGAGCAGTACTTC. Its translation is CAISPLTSGRNEQYF.

This chain links TRBV27 with TRBJ2-1; TRBD2 might be the D (6 bases). The germline CDR1 and CDR2 sequences are MNHEY and SMNVEV (reference sequence). The CDR3 runs 13 residues. The germline V and J ends were trimmed by 0 bases and 15 bases, with 15 bases remaining between them. CDR3 amino acids: CASSLSRTIPPFF. CDR3 nucleotides: TGTGCCAGCAGTTTATCGAGGACTATCCCTCCGTTCTTC.

The J gene is TRBJ2-5, the V gene TRBV27; D not resolved. Between the trimmed V and J ends, which lost 1 base and 5 bases, there was a span of 11 bases. There are 14 residues in the CDR3. Germline-derived CDR1 and CDR2 are MNHEY and SMNVEV (reference sequence). The CDR3, as DNA: TGTGCCAGCAGTTTATTACCGGGCGTGGAGACCCAGTACTTC. This translates into CASSLLPGVETQYF.

CDR3 amino acids: CASSLGVNWGQGLETQYF. CDR3 bases: TGTGCCAGCAGCTTGGGAGTGAATTGGGGACAGGGCTTAGAGACCCAGTACTTC. J is TRBJ2-5 and V is TRBV5-4; the match to TRBD1 covers 9 bases. CDR3 length: 18 amino acids. Germline values: CDR1 SGHNT, CDR2 YYREEE (reference sequence). V lost 0 bases, J lost 4 bases, and 13 bases stayed unmatched.

The gene calls are TRBV6-6 and TRBJ1-2; tentatively, D is TRBD1 (6 bases). The germline V gene encodes CDR1 MNHNY and CDR2 SVGAGI (reference sequence). This CDR3 has 12 residues. The V end lost 6 bases, the J end lost 4 bases, and 9 bases lay between the germline ends. The CDR3 region is CASRDSLYGYTF. CDR3 DNA sequence: TGTGCCAGCAGGGACAGCCTCTATGGCTACACCTTC.

The V and J genes are TRBV6-5 and TRBJ1-1; TRBD1 agrees at 7 bases. CDR1 is MNHEY and CDR2 is SVGAGI in the germline V gene. This CDR3 comprises 14 residues. The V segment lost 6 bases and the J segment 0 bases; nucleotides outside the gene matches: 4. This chain's CDR3 is CASRLQGMNTEAFF. The CDR3 DNA sequence: TGTGCCAGCAGATTACAGGGGATGAACACTGAAGCTTTCTTT.

This clone came up a few times. The CDR3 DNA follows: TGCGCCAGCAGCCCCGGTGGTTGGCTTGAAAAAAGCTCTGGAAACACCATATATTTT. Its translation: CASSPGGWLEKSSGNTIYF. The chain carries TRBV5-1 and TRBJ1-3; D is unclear. Germline V gene data show CDR1 as SGHRS and CDR2 as YFSETQ. The CDR3 has 19 amino acids. The ends were cut back, 4 bases at V and 0 bases at J, with 23 bases in the middle.

This clone was seen once. This chain uses TRBV4-2 with TRBJ1-6; tentatively, D is TRBD1 (5 bases). The CDR3 runs 18 residues. Germline CDR1 and CDR2: LGHNA and YNFKEQ. The V gene lost 5 bases and the J gene lost 0 bases, with 17 bases spanning the gap. The CDR3 spells CASSVEGTESSYNSPLHF. CDR3 nucleotide sequence: TGTGCCAGCAGCGTCGAAGGGACGGAGAGCTCCTATAATTCACCCCTCCACTTT.

V gene TRBV10-3 combines with J gene TRBJ1-4; no firm D call. The CDR3 is 14 amino acids. Germline CDR1 is ENHRY and CDR2 is SYGVKD. V was clipped by 10 bases and J by 8 bases, with 20 bases between them. The CDR3 protein is CATSPEITAEKLFF. In DNA form, the CDR3 reads TGTGCCACCTCTCCTGAGATAACTGCAGAAAAACTGTTTTTT.

The chain carries TRBV15 and TRBJ2-5; D is unresolved. This CDR3 is 13 amino acids long. Germline CDR1 is LNHNV and CDR2 is YYDKDF (reference sequence). V lost 0 bases, J lost 4 bases, and 6 bases lay in between. Here the CDR3 DNA reads TGTGCCACCAGCAGAGATCACGGAGAGACCCAGTACTTC. It is translated as CATSRDHGETQYF.

The chain joins TRBV7-2 to TRBJ2-3; the D gene is possibly TRBD2 (6 bases). Germline-derived CDR1 and CDR2 are SGHTA and FQGNSA. The CDR3 runs 14 residues. Trimming took off 5 bases at V and 0 bases at J, with 9 bases between the two ends. The CDR3 DNA reads TGTGCCAGCAGCCCGGACTATAGCACAGATACGCAGTATTTT. Its translation: CASSPDYSTDTQYF.

V is TRBV5-1 and J is TRBJ1-2; no reliable D call. The V end lost 1 base, the J end lost 7 bases, and 14 bases lay between the germline ends. The CDR3 has 14 amino acids. The germline CDR1 and CDR2 sequences are SGHRS and YFSETQ. CDR3 sequence (DNA): TGCGCCAGCAGCTTGTTTGGGGAAGACGCTGGCTACACCTTC. Its protein product is CASSLFGEDAGYTF.

The chain recombines TRBV29-1 with TRBJ1-5; TRBD1 matches 9 bases. The junction had 13 bases not matched to a gene; V was cut back by 0 bases and J by 4 bases. Germline V gene data show CDR1 as SQVTM and CDR2 as ANQGSEA. This CDR3 contains 18 residues. This CDR3 reads CSVEEARRTGVINQPQHF. For the CDR3, the DNA is TGCAGCGTTGAAGAGGCGCGTCGGACAGGGGTGATAAATCAGCCCCAGCATTTT.